A single sample gave rise to the 4 T cell receptor beta chains below, sequenced in a study of blood T cell repertoires in COVID-19. Assay: immunoSEQ multiplex PCR; the TCRdb copy retains only in-frame clones and omits some. The sample consists of around 100,000 clones, about 90% of them appearing once. The specimen was peripheral blood. Every receptor here comes from a young man in a cohort sampled during active COVID-19.

The V call is TRBV7-2, the J call TRBJ2-1, with TRBD1 matching 12 bases. CDR3 length: 16 residues. V dropped 1 base and J dropped 7; count of bases not matched to a gene: 5. Germline V gives CDR1 SGHTA, CDR2 FQGNSA. The CDR3 reads CASSLGGQGARNEQFF. The DNA of the CDR3 is TGTGCCAGCAGCTTAGGGGGACAGGGGGCGCGAAATGAGCAGTTCTTC.

V and J are TRBV6-5 and TRBJ2-3; TRBD2 is a possible D gene (6 bases). This CDR3 has 13 amino acids. Per the germline V gene, CDR1 is MNHEY and CDR2 is SVGAGI. Trimming cost V 2 bases and J 5 bases, with 8 bases left between them. CDR3 nucleotide sequence: TGTGCCAGCAGTTACCTGGGGGGAGATACGCAGTATTTT. It translates to CASSYLGGDTQYF.

The chain recombines TRBV5-4 with TRBJ1-4; 8 positions match TRBD1. This CDR3 region has 16 residues. Germline assignment: CDR1 SGHNT and CDR2 YYREEE (reference sequence). Germline trimming cut 3 bases from V and 2 bases from J; bases unmatched to any gene: 6. CDR3: CASSSNRDRTNEKLFF. The CDR3 bases are TGTGCCAGCAGCTCTAACCGGGACAGGACTAATGAAAAACTGTTTTTT.

The CDR3 reads CASSTTDRGFAEAFF. The CDR3 DNA sequence: TGTGCCAGCAGCACTACGGACAGGGGGTTCGCTGAAGCTTTCTTT. The chain uses TRBV27 and TRBJ1-1; 10 positions agree with TRBD1. The junction had 10 bases not matched to a gene; V was cut back by 6 bases and J by 6 bases. This CDR3 spans 15 amino acids. Germline V lookup: CDR1 MNHEY, CDR2 SMNVEV (reference sequence).